The 10 T cell receptor beta chains listed next were all sequenced from one sample in a study of cytomegalovirus exposure and HLA in healthy donors. Primers: 60 Vbeta forward and 13 Jbeta reverse. Only in-frame clones appear in the TCRdb table, and some are missing; sequencing was by immunoSEQ multiplex PCR. Of about 110,000 clones listed, less than 85% are singletons. Material for sequencing was PBMCs. These receptors all come from a man between 18 and 29 years old in good health and CMV-seronegative.

This clone has only one observation. The J gene is TRBJ1-6, the V gene TRBV6-1; D uncertain. The V gene's germline CDR1 is MNHNS and CDR2 SASEGT. V shed 0 bases and J shed 14 bases, with 5 bases lying between them. There are 11 residues in the CDR3. The CDR3 loop is CASSEAYSLHF. The CDR3 DNA sequence: TGTGCCAGCAGTGAAGCGTACTCCCTCCACTTT.

The chain joins TRBV5-6 to TRBJ1-3, with TRBD1 matching 9 bases. There are 15 residues in the CDR3. Per the germline V gene, CDR1 is SGHDT and CDR2 is YYEEEE. Trimming at V came to 0 bases and at J to 3 bases, leaving 1 base not matched to a gene. CDR3 DNA sequence: TGTGCCAGCAGCTTGGACAGGGGGCATGGAAACACCATATATTTT. Translated, it gives CASSLDRGHGNTIYF.

This rearrangement joins TRBV7-3 to TRBJ2-7, with 11 bases lining up with TRBD1. The germline V gene encodes CDR1 SGHTA and CDR2 FQGTGA. Trimming removed 5 bases from V and 3 bases from J; junction bases left unmatched: 6. This CDR3 comprises 15 residues. The CDR3 is CASSPGGTGGYEQYF. CDR3 DNA: TGTGCCAGCAGCCCGGGGGGGACAGGGGGCTACGAGCAGTACTTC.

The J gene is TRBJ2-1, the V gene TRBV2; no reliable D call. The germline V and J ends were trimmed by 4 bases and 1 base, with 8 bases remaining between them. The CDR3 covers 14 residues. Germline V gives CDR1 SNHLY, CDR2 FYNNEI. The CDR3 sequence is CASSVEQSYNEQFF. In DNA, the CDR3 is TGTGCCAGCAGTGTCGAACAGTCCTACAATGAGCAGTTCTTC.

V and J are TRBV9 and TRBJ2-4, with D possibly TRBD2 on 6 matching bases. V lost 2 bases, J lost 6 bases, and 12 bases lay in between. The germline V gene has CDR1 SGDLS and CDR2 YYNGEE. This CDR3 comprises 14 residues. In DNA, the CDR3 is TGTGCCAGCAGCGTGGACGGACTACTAAACATTCAGTACTTC. This encodes CASSVDGLLNIQYF.

In DNA form, the CDR3 reads TGTGCCAGCAGCGGGGGTTTGGGGGCGTCCTACAATGAGCAGTTCTTC. The encoded protein is CASSGGLGASYNEQFF. The genes are TRBV5-5 and TRBJ2-1; D perhaps matches TRBD1 (6 bases). The V and J ends lost 4 bases and 1 base respectively, with 15 bases between them. Per the germline V gene, CDR1 is SGHKS and CDR2 is YYEKEE (reference sequence). The CDR3 runs 16 residues.

The V gene is TRBV5-4, the J gene TRBJ2-5; D is possibly TRBD2 (7 bases). Germline V gene data show CDR1 as SGHNT and CDR2 as YYREEE (reference sequence). V was cut by 5 bases and J by 1 base, with 9 bases left in between. This CDR3 is 13 amino acids long. CDR3 in DNA: TGTGCCAGCAGAGGGGGGGGCCAAGAGACCCAGTACTTC. Amino acids: CASRGGGQETQYF.

The rearrangement links TRBV28 to TRBJ1-1; a weak D match, TRBD1 (5 bases). Deletions cut 7 bases from V and 7 bases from J, with 10 bases between. Per the germline V gene, CDR1 is MDHEN and CDR2 is SYDVKM. The CDR3 length is 11 residues. CDR3 sequence: CASNGGIEAFF. CDR3 bases: TGTGCCAGCAACGGGGGGATTGAAGCTTTCTTT.

The rearrangement uses TRBV5-1 and TRBJ2-7; perhaps TRBD1 as D (6 bases). The CDR3 runs to 13 residues. Germline V gives CDR1 SGHRS, CDR2 YFSETQ. V dropped 6 bases and J dropped 2 bases, with 12 bases sitting between them. The CDR3 region has the DNA TGCGCCAGCACCCAGGGACAAACCTACGAGCAGTACTTC. Amino acid sequence: CASTQGQTYEQYF.

This chain links TRBV2 with TRBJ2-7; possibly TRBD2 for D (6 bases). With 6 bases removed from V and 3 bases from J, the gap between germline ends came to 12 bases. There are 13 residues in the CDR3. Germline CDR1 reads SNHLY; CDR2 reads FYNNEI. The DNA of the CDR3 is TGTGCCAGCAGGTCTGGAGGGGACTACGAGCAGTACTTC. The encoded protein is CASRSGGDYEQYF.